Listed below are T cell receptor beta chains from one sample, sequenced in a study of T cells after yellow fever vaccination. TCRdb re-called the 5' RACE reads through MiXCR, storing one row per CDR3 protein. The sample consists of 250,000 to 400,000 distinct CDR3 sequences, around 4.4% of them appearing once. The sample here was PBMCs, taken 15 days after the yellow fever booster vaccination. The receptors come from a man aged 18 to 30 who received the YFV17D yellow fever vaccine. The CDR3 runs from the conserved cysteine through the conserved F or W. A D gene is named only where the DNA matches it firmly. Clone size, where shown, is once, few, many, or a class for clones that have expanded.

TRBV28,.,TRBJ2-3,.,CASTFSGRRTDTQYF,TGTGCCAGTACCTTCTCAGGGAGGCGCACAGATACGCAGTATTTT
TRBV5-1,few,TRBJ1-6,.,CASSSRQGGRNNSPLHF,TGCGCCAGCAGCTCCCGCCAGGGTGGTAGGAATAATTCACCCCTCCACTTT
TRBV7-2,few,TRBJ2-2,.,CASSPGHQTGELFF,TGTGCCAGCAGCCCGGGACACCAGACCGGGGAGCTGTTTTTT
TRBV5-1,many,TRBJ1-6,.,CASSLWSRSSYNSPLHF,TGCGCCAGCAGCTTGTGGTCAAGGAGCTCCTATAATTCACCCCTCCACTTT
TRBV28,.,TRBJ1-5,.,CASSDQNQPQHF,TGTGCCAGCAGTGACCAAAATCAGCCCCAGCATTTT
TRBV7-9,many,TRBJ1-1,.,CASSFEGFMNTEAFF,TGTGCCAGCAGCTTCGAGGGGTTCATGAACACTGAAGCTTTCTTT
TRBV5-1,few,TRBJ1-6,TRBD1,CASSLDRGGSPLHF,TGCGCCAGCAGCTTGGACAGGGGTGGTTCACCCCTCCACTTT
TRBV29-1,many,TRBJ1-1,.,CSVARLGGVAVAFF,TGCAGCGTCGCGAGGCTCGGGGGGGTGGCTGTTGCTTTCTTT
TRBV6-5,.,TRBJ1-5,.,CASSYGISGQPQHF,TGTGCCAGCAGTTACGGGATTTCAGGCCAGCCCCAGCATTTT
TRBV20-1,many,TRBJ2-3,.,CSAREMEPADTQYF,TGCAGTGCTAGAGAAATGGAGCCGGCAGATACGCAGTATTTT
TRBV29-1,.,TRBJ1-1,.,CSAMGNTEAFF,TGCAGCGCTATGGGGAACACTGAAGCTTTCTTT
TRBV5-1,many,TRBJ2-3,.,CASSLQGTDTQYF,TGTGCCAGCAGCTTACAGGGCACAGATACGCAGTATTTT
TRBV6-5,.,TRBJ2-7,.,CASSYRESEQYF,TGTGCCAGCAGCTACCGGGAGTCCGAGCAGTACTTC
TRBV6-2/TRBV6-3,many,TRBJ2-1,TRBD1,CASSRRDREGFSSYNEQFF,TGTGCCAGCAGCAGACGGGACAGGGAGGGATTTAGCTCCTACAATGAGCAGTTCTTC
TRBV5-1,.,TRBJ1-4,TRBD1,CASSGTGMTNEKLFF,TGCGCCAGCAGCGGGACAGGGATGACTAATGAAAAACTGTTTTTT
TRBV7-2,many,TRBJ2-5,.,CASSRQYPRGTQYF,TGTGCCAGCAGCCGACAGTACCCTCGAGGGACCCAGTACTTC
TRBV4-3,.,TRBJ2-3,.,CASSQDQASSGVDDTQYF,TGCGCCAGCAGCCAAGATCAAGCTTCGTCGGGGGTGGATGATACGCAGTATTTT
TRBV5-6,many,TRBJ1-1,.,CASSFEDSLNTEAFF,TGTGCCAGCAGCTTCGAAGACAGCCTGAACACTGAAGCTTTCTTT
TRBV12-5,many,TRBJ2-7,.,CASGLGASYEQYF,TGTGCTAGTGGTTTGGGGGCTAGCTACGAGCAGTACTTC
TRBV15,many,TRBJ1-4,.,CATSRAANEKLFF,TGTGCCACCAGCAGGGCAGCTAATGAAAAACTGTTTTTT
TRBV5-1,.,TRBJ2-7,TRBD1,CASSRDRTGSYEQYF,TGCGCCAGCAGCCGGGACCGGACAGGATCCTACGAGCAGTACTTC
TRBV12-3/TRBV12-4,few,TRBJ2-7,.,CASSRGGTVSNEQYF,TGTGCCAGCAGCCGCGGGGGGACAGTTAGTAACGAGCAGTACTTC
TRBV7-2,few,TRBJ1-5,TRBD1,CASSSGQGTYQPQHF,TGTGCCAGCAGCTCGGGACAGGGGACATATCAGCCCCAGCATTTT
TRBV5-1,many,TRBJ2-2,.,CASSLIQRAGELFF,TGCGCCAGCAGCTTGATCCAGCGAGCCGGGGAGCTGTTTTTT
TRBV12-3/TRBV12-4,.,TRBJ2-5,TRBD2,CASSLGPGRGGGETQYF,TGTGCCAGCAGTTTAGGTCCCGGGCGGGGGGGCGGCGAGACCCAGTACTTC
TRBV12-3/TRBV12-4,.,TRBJ1-5,.,CASSFVQDQPQHF,TGTGCCAGCAGTTTTGTTCAGGATCAGCCCCAGCATTTT
TRBV12-3/TRBV12-4,many,TRBJ2-2,.,CASSLNRVNTGELFF,TGTGCCAGCAGTTTAAACAGGGTAAACACCGGGGAGCTGTTTTTT
TRBV6-5,many,TRBJ1-1,TRBD1,CASKFTRDSTEAFF,TGTGCCAGCAAATTCACCCGGGACAGCACTGAAGCTTTCTTT
TRBV12-3/TRBV12-4,once,TRBJ2-1,.,CASSSAGANEQFF,TGTGCCAGCAGTTCCGCGGGGGCCAATGAGCAGTTCTTC
TRBV20-1,.,TRBJ1-4,.,CSAELPNEKLFF,TGCAGTGCCGAGTTACCTAATGAAAAACTGTTTTTT
TRBV5-6,many,TRBJ2-1,TRBD2,CAGTSGGPFSYNEQFF,TGTGCCGGAACTAGCGGGGGCCCTTTCTCCTACAATGAGCAGTTCTTC
TRBV20-1,few,TRBJ1-2,TRBD1,CSARTDRGNYGYTF,TGCAGTGCTAGGACGGACAGGGGGAACTATGGCTACACCTTC
TRBV19,few,TRBJ2-1,TRBD2,CASRFLAGGLYNEQFF,TGTGCCAGTAGGTTCTTAGCGGGGGGACTATACAATGAGCAGTTCTTC
TRBV28,.,TRBJ1-5,.,CASSLARGKYSNQPQHF,TGTGCCAGCAGTTTAGCGAGGGGGAAATATAGCAATCAGCCCCAGCATTTT
TRBV7-8,.,TRBJ2-2,.,CASSLLNPGNTGELFF,TGTGCCAGCAGCTTATTAAACCCGGGTAACACCGGGGAGCTGTTTTTT
TRBV12-3/TRBV12-4,few,TRBJ2-2,TRBD1,CASSFRRTGFTGELFF,TGTGCCAGCAGTTTCCGCCGGACAGGTTTCACCGGGGAGCTGTTTTTT
TRBV20-1,many,TRBJ1-1,TRBD1,CSARDTQGGETEAFF,TGCAGTGCTAGAGATACCCAGGGGGGTGAAACTGAAGCTTTCTTT
TRBV7-9,.,TRBJ1-1,.,CASSGRDTRGGEAFF,TGTGCCAGCAGCGGACGGGACACCCGGGGAGGTGAAGCTTTCTTT
TRBV7-6,many,TRBJ1-4,TRBD1,CASSPGQGMEKLFF,TGTGCCAGCAGCCCGGGACAGGGTATGGAAAAACTGTTTTTT
TRBV27,.,TRBJ2-5,.,CASSTSNQETQYF,TGTGCCAGCTCTACAAGCAACCAAGAGACCCAGTACTTC
TRBV20-1,.,TRBJ1-1,.,CSASKGRNTEAFF,TGCAGTGCTAGTAAAGGGAGGAACACTGAAGCTTTCTTT
TRBV12-3/TRBV12-4,few,TRBJ2-2,.,CASSSSGPKGGELFF,TGTGCCAGCAGTTCCTCCGGGCCTAAGGGAGGGGAGCTGTTTTTT